Each of the 7 T cell receptor beta chains below was sequenced from the same sample in a study of control samples from healthy donors and cancer patients. The method was immunoSEQ multiplex PCR; TCRdb's version includes in-frame clones alone and lacks a portion of them. Counted here are around 70,000 clones, 75% to 90% occurring once; the ten biggest clones make up around a tenth. Sequenced material: PBMCs. The receptors were gathered from a woman in her 50s with colorectal cancer.

The chain uses TRBV2 and TRBJ2-3; D gene uncertain. In germline, CDR1 is SNHLY, CDR2 FYNNEI. This CDR3 spans 11 amino acids. Trimming stripped 6 bases from V and 5 bases from J, with 6 bases between. The CDR3 is CASSVKDTQYF. CDR3 nucleotide sequence: TGTGCCAGCAGCGTTAAAGATACGCAGTATTTT.

This chain uses TRBV5-6 with TRBJ1-1, with 7 bases fitting TRBD1. The V and J ends lost 4 bases and 4 bases, in that order; junction bases with no gene match: 7. From germline, CDR1 is SGHDT and CDR2 YYEEEE. This CDR3 comprises 14 residues. The CDR3 region is CASSRRGRGTEAFF. In DNA, the CDR3 is TGTGCCAGCAGCCGAAGGGGGCGCGGCACTGAAGCTTTCTTT.

This clone appeared once. This chain uses TRBV4-3 with TRBJ1-2, with 8 bases lining up with TRBD1. Germline CDR1 and CDR2: LGHNA and YSLEER. The CDR3 sequence is 16 residues long. Trimming removed 3 bases from V and 5 bases from J; junction bases left unmatched: 11. The CDR3 DNA follows: TGCGCCAGCAGCCATGAAGGGACAGGAAAAACTTATGGCTACACCTTC. Translating it yields CASSHEGTGKTYGYTF.

V usage is TRBV6-1 and J usage is TRBJ2-5; possible D gene TRBD2, 7 bases. CDR3 length: 16 residues. V lost 2 bases and J lost 1, with 14 bases in between. In germline, CDR1 is MNHNS, CDR2 SASEGT. DNA of the CDR3: TGTGCCAGCAGTGAAATGGCGGGGGCGCCCCAAGAGACCCAGTACTTC. This codes for CASSEMAGAPQETQYF.

CDR3 residues: CASSEGRRSGYTF. In nucleotides, the CDR3 is TGTGCCAGCAGCGAGGGGAGAAGAAGTGGCTACACCTTC. The rearrangement uses TRBV9 and TRBJ1-2; D possibly corresponds to TRBD1 (5 bases). From germline, CDR1 is SGDLS and CDR2 YYNGEE. The CDR3 is 13 residues long. V was pared by 3 bases and J by 7 bases, with 13 bases between.

The chain employs TRBV3-1 (or the pseudogene TRBV3-2) and TRBJ2-1; 10 bases agree with TRBD2. The J segment lost 7 bases and the V segment lost 4 bases, leaving 4 bases of the junction unmatched. This CDR3 contains 14 residues. Germline V gene sequence: CDR1 LGHDT, CDR2 YNNKEL (reference sequence). CDR3 residues: CASSLAGGYNEQFF. The CDR3 nucleotides read TGTGCCAGCAGCCTAGCGGGGGGATATAATGAGCAGTTCTTC.

The rearrangement uses TRBV3-1 (or the pseudogene TRBV3-2) and TRBJ2-3; 7 bases are a match to TRBD1. CDR1 is LGHDT and CDR2 is YNNKEL in the germline V gene (reference sequence). There are 15 residues in the CDR3. J was trimmed by 5 bases and V by 5 bases; bases with no gene match: 10. CDR3 sequence: CASSNRDRDGDTQYF. CDR3 in DNA: TGTGCCAGCAGCAACCGGGACAGAGATGGAGATACGCAGTATTTT.